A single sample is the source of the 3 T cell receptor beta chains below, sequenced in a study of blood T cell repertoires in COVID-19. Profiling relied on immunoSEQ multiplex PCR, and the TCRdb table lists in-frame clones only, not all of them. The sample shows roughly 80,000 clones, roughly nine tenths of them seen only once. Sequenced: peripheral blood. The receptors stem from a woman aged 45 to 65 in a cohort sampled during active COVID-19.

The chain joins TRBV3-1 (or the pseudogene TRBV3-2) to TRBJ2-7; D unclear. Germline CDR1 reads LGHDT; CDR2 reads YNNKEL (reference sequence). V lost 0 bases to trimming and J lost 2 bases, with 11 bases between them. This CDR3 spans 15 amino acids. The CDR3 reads CASSQDATSPYEQYF. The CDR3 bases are TGTGCCAGCAGCCAAGATGCGACATCCCCCTACGAGCAGTACTTC.

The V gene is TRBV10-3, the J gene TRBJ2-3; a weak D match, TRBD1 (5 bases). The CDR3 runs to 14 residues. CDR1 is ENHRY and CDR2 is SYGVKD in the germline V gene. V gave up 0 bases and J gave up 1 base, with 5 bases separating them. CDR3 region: CAISESTGTDTQYF. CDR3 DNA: TGTGCCATCAGTGAGTCGACAGGCACAGATACGCAGTATTTT.

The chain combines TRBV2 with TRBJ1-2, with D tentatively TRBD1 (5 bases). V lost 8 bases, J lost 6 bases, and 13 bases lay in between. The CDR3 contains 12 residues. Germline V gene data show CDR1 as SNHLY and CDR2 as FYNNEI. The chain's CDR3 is CASVRSGHGYTF. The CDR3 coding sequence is TGTGCCAGCGTCCGCTCAGGGCATGGCTACACCTTC.